This record concerns one TCR beta chain sequence. The record originates from a study of blood T cell repertoires in COVID-19. Study-level background: PBMCs, B-cell-depleted T cells, or T cells were the source of the cDNA or gDNA that made up the material.

Under the authors' procedure: Reference gene primer amplification yielded estimated nucleated cell counts. Assay: immunoSEQ multiplex PCR; the TCRdb copy retains only in-frame clones and omits some. V, J and clone size were drawn from that table, and D and trimming were deduced from the DNA. This table holds about 95,000 clones, under 90% found once. Losses at the gene ends were 5 bases for V and 5 bases for J; bases not matched to a gene: 6. The CDR3 runs to 15 residues. The germline V gene encodes CDR1 PRHDT and CDR2 FYEKMQ (reference sequence). The rearrangement links TRBV13 to TRBJ2-5, with 12 bases aligning to TRBD1. Source material: peripheral blood. The sequence derives from a woman aged 70-85 years with acute or convalescent COVID-19. The CDR3 DNA sequence: TGTGCCAGCAGCCCCGGGACAGGGGGCTTGGAGACCCAGTACTTC. Its translation: CASSPGTGGLETQYF.